These T cell receptor beta chains were read from a single sample in a study of shared clonotypes between healthy human individuals. The protocol was immunoSEQ multiplex PCR, while the TCRdb copy is restricted to in-frame clones and leaves out a portion. The sample records some 2 million clones, just under 95% being singletons. The sample taken for sequencing was naive CD8+ T cells sorted from blood. Receptor source: a young man in good health. Each CDR3 is given without its conserved first and last residue.

CDR3 length: 12
V gene: TRBV4-1
J gene: TRBJ1-1
CDR3 protein: ASRRQASNTEAF

CDR3 length: 11
V gene: TRBV4-1
J gene: TRBJ2-5
CDR3 protein: ASSQGIPETQY

CDR3 length: 12
V gene: TRBV6-6
J gene: TRBJ2-1
CDR3 protein: ASSGQAAHNEQF

CDR3 length: 13
V gene: TRBV4-1
J gene: TRBJ2-3
CDR3 protein: ASSPQTGGADTQY

CDR3 length: 13
V gene: TRBV19
J gene: TRBJ1-4
CDR3 protein: ASNPQGKINEKLF

CDR3 length: 11
V gene: TRBV7-9
J gene: TRBJ2-1
CDR3 protein: ASSLNRGHEQF

CDR3 length: 14
V gene: TRBV4-3
J gene: TRBJ2-7
CDR3 protein: ASSQGHLGNYYEQY

CDR3 length: 12
V gene: TRBV4-3
J gene: TRBJ2-1
CDR3 protein: ASSQDGPNNEQF

CDR3 length: 13
V gene: TRBV4-1
J gene: TRBJ2-5
CDR3 protein: ASSLVYRGGETQY

CDR3 length: 12
V gene: TRBV2
J gene: TRBJ2-7
CDR3 protein: ASSDLRGPREQY

CDR3 length: 11
V gene: TRBV5-1
J gene: TRBJ1-4
CDR3 protein: ASSGPHNEKLF

CDR3 length: 12
V gene: TRBV6-6
J gene: TRBJ2-7
CDR3 protein: ASSYSEGHYEQY

CDR3 length: 13
V gene: TRBV4-2
J gene: TRBJ1-4
CDR3 protein: ASSQASGSGEKLF

CDR3 length: 10
V gene: TRBV5-6
J gene: TRBJ1-1
CDR3 protein: ASSPGFTEAF

CDR3 length: 12
V gene: TRBV7-8
J gene: TRBJ1-1
CDR3 protein: ASTSTGGNTEAF

CDR3 length: 15
V gene: TRBV2
J gene: TRBJ1-6
CDR3 protein: ASSDVGDRMVNSPLH

CDR3 length: 10
V gene: TRBV2
J gene: TRBJ2-3
CDR3 protein: ASSKSTDTQY

CDR3 length: 13
V gene: TRBV19
J gene: TRBJ2-3
CDR3 protein: ASNWGLESTDTQY

CDR3 length: 11
V gene: TRBV13
J gene: TRBJ1-1
CDR3 protein: ASSEGKNTEAF

CDR3 length: 10
V gene: TRBV7-9
J gene: TRBJ1-1
CDR3 protein: ASSLMGLEAF

CDR3 length: 17
V gene: TRBV7-6
J gene: TRBJ2-7
CDR3 protein: ASSSSLVRDPSGGYEQY

CDR3 length: 11
V gene: TRBV27
J gene: TRBJ2-7
CDR3 protein: ASSFRDNYEQY

CDR3 length: 13
V gene: TRBV11-2
J gene: TRBJ2-7
CDR3 protein: ASSLDYSDSDEQY

CDR3 length: 12
V gene: TRBV30
J gene: TRBJ1-2
CDR3 protein: AWIPSTELYGYT

CDR3 length: 17
V gene: TRBV30
J gene: TRBJ2-3
CDR3 protein: AWSVSRLAGGVVTDTQY

CDR3 length: 13
V gene: TRBV2
J gene: TRBJ1-2
CDR3 protein: ASSSLGQQNYGYT

CDR3 length: 10
V gene: TRBV11-2
J gene: TRBJ2-1
CDR3 protein: ASSFSLEMQF

CDR3 length: 12
V gene: TRBV7-9
J gene: TRBJ1-4
CDR3 protein: ASSPIGYNEKLF

CDR3 length: 15
V gene: TRBV9
J gene: TRBJ2-3
CDR3 protein: ASSSTGTSGSTDTQY

CDR3 length: 11
V gene: TRBV5-4
J gene: TRBJ2-7
CDR3 protein: ASSLEISYEQY

CDR3 length: 13
V gene: TRBV4-3
J gene: TRBJ2-3
CDR3 protein: ASSQDPNGRDTQY

CDR3 length: 15
V gene: TRBV11-2
J gene: TRBJ2-1
CDR3 protein: ASSLGTAGGSYNEQF

CDR3 length: 10
V gene: TRBV6-5
J gene: TRBJ2-7
CDR3 protein: ASSSRGYEQY

CDR3 length: 11
V gene: TRBV9
J gene: TRBJ1-1
CDR3 protein: ASSETGNTEAF

CDR3 length: 12
V gene: TRBV27
J gene: TRBJ1-6
CDR3 protein: ASSLGQGGSPLH

CDR3 length: 12
V gene: TRBV27
J gene: TRBJ2-2
CDR3 protein: ASMSGLDTGELF

CDR3 length: 15
V gene: TRBV11-2
J gene: TRBJ2-3
CDR3 protein: ASSPSLDRGLTDTQY